The 32 T cell receptor beta chains in this list originate from one sample, sequenced in a study of identical twins. MiXCR, applied by TCRdb to the 5' RACE reads, yields one record per CDR3 protein. This table has around 670,000 distinct CDR3 sequences, approximately 6% appearing once. The specimen sequenced was naive T cells sorted from blood. These receptors came from a man younger than 30 in good health.

This clonotype appeared a few times. V is TRBV12-3 or TRBV12-4 and J is TRBJ2-1; 9 bases are a match to TRBD2. The CDR3 covers 16 residues. After removal of 5 bases from V and 8 bases from J, the junction contained 13 bases not matched to a gene. CDR3 in DNA: TGTGCCAGCAGTGGGTTGGGGCTAGCGGGATCAGATGAGCAGTTCTTC. Translated, it gives CASSGLGLAGSDEQFF.

This clonotype has at least ten counts. This rearrangement joins TRBV27 to TRBJ1-2, with 7 nucleotides matching TRBD1. CDR1 MNHEY and CDR2 SMNVEV come from the germline V gene (reference sequence). The CDR3 covers 15 residues. V was pared by 5 bases and J by 4 bases, with 10 bases of the junction left unmatched. The CDR3 spells CASSPSPGGVYGYTF. CDR3 bases: TGTGCCAGCAGTCCCAGCCCAGGGGGAGTCTATGGCTACACCTTC.

With respect to this clonotype: A much more abundant neighbour one base away suggests this may be a read error. This rearrangement joins TRBV10-3 to TRBJ2-1; 13 nucleotides align to TRBD2. This CDR3 contains 15 residues. Germline CDR1 is ENHRY and CDR2 is SYGVKD. After removal of 7 bases from V and 6 bases from J, the junction contained 6 bases not matched to a gene. DNA of the CDR3: TGTGCCATCACTGTAGGGACTAGCGGGACCAATGAGCAGTTCTTC. Translated, it gives CAITVGTSGTNEQFF.

The chain carries TRBV7-9 and TRBJ2-1; 8 bases fit TRBD2. The CDR3 loop spans 15 amino acids. Germline V gene sequence: CDR1 SEHNR, CDR2 FQNEAQ (reference sequence). V shed 3 bases, J shed 7 bases, and the junction held 8 bases outside the gene matches. CDR3: CASSFRSGSHNEQFF. For the CDR3, the DNA is TGTGCCAGCAGCTTTCGAAGCGGGAGTCATAATGAGCAGTTCTTC.

This chain joins TRBV7-9 and TRBJ2-5; 7 bases align to TRBD2. CDR3 length: 16 residues. V was pared by 5 bases and J by 1 base, with 10 bases of the junction left unmatched. Germline V gene sequence: CDR1 SEHNR, CDR2 FQNEAQ (reference sequence). The CDR3 sequence: CASSHGTSASQETQYF. As DNA, the CDR3 is TGTGCCAGCAGCCATGGTACTAGCGCCAGCCAAGAGACCCAGTACTTC.

There are a few counts of this clonotype. The chain employs TRBV20-1 and TRBJ2-7, with 14 bases lining up with TRBD2. The germline CDR1 and CDR2 sequences are DFQATT and SNEGSKA (reference sequence). Germline trimming cut 6 bases from V and 6 bases from J; bases unmatched to any gene: 16. The CDR3 sequence is 17 residues long. The CDR3 nucleotides are TGCAGTGCATGGGGGACTAGCGGGAGCGCTGGGGAGGGCGAGCAGTACTTC. Protein: CSAWGTSGSAGEGEQYF.

This clonotype has a count of ten or more. The chain joins TRBV25-1 to TRBJ2-7, with D possibly TRBD1 on 6 matching bases. Trimming cost V 2 bases and J 6 bases, with 11 bases left between them. Looked up from germline, CDR1 is MGHDK and CDR2 is SYGVNS. The CDR3 has 13 amino acids. The CDR3 coding sequence is TGTGCCAGCAGTGAAACAGGGTTGGGCGAGCAGTACTTC. This codes for CASSETGLGEQYF.

Turning to this clonotype: A much larger clone differs from this one at a single base, so this may be a read error. The CDR3 ends on some other residue instead of the conserved phenylalanine or tryptophan, so this is likely a read error. The chain carries TRBV6-4 and TRBJ1-2, with a possible D match to TRBD1 (6 bases). V was cut by 3 bases and J by 2 bases, with 13 bases left in between. CDR1 is MRHNA and CDR2 is SNTAGT in the germline V gene. CDR3 length equals 15 residues. In DNA, the CDR3 is TGTGCCAGCAGTGAGAGGGGACAAACCAACTATGGCTACACCTAC. As protein: CASSERGQTNYGYTY.

V is TRBV7-8 and J is TRBJ2-1; 9 bases line up with TRBD1. Trimming at V came to 5 bases and at J to 6 bases, leaving 8 bases not matched to a gene. Germline lookup yields CDR1 SGHVS and CDR2 FQNEAQ. The CDR3 runs to 15 residues. CDR3 region: CASSLDRGAINEQFF. CDR3 sequence (DNA): TGTGCCAGCAGCCTGGACAGGGGCGCGATCAATGAGCAGTTCTTC.

In its sample, this clonotype was seen many times. J is TRBJ2-1 and V is TRBV12-5, with 12 bases lining up with TRBD2. The CDR3 consists of 16 residues. Germline CDR1 is LGHNT and CDR2 is FRNRAP. Germline trimming cut 1 base from V and 6 bases from J; bases unmatched to any gene: 4. The CDR3 DNA reads TGTGCTAGTGGTTTGGGATCGGGACTAGCGGGCAATGAGCAGTTCTTC. Translated: CASGLGSGLAGNEQFF.

This clonotype has a handful of counts. This chain links TRBV6-5 with TRBJ2-5; no firm D call. This CDR3 is built from 17 residues. Trimming took off 3 bases at V and 4 bases at J, with 21 bases between the two ends. Germline CDR1 MNHEY, CDR2 SVGAGI. CDR3 region: CASSYFSLNKLGETQYF. The CDR3 coding sequence is TGTGCCAGCAGTTATTTTTCCCTAAACAAACTCGGAGAGACCCAGTACTTC.

The rearrangement joins TRBV20-1 to TRBJ2-1, with D unclear. V was clipped by 2 bases and J by 7 bases, with 9 bases between them. This CDR3 has 12 amino acids. Germline CDR1 DFQATT, CDR2 SNEGSKA (reference sequence). The CDR3 region has the DNA TGCAGTGCTAGATTCCTAGGGAATGAGCAGTTCTTC. It specifies CSARFLGNEQFF.

A few counts support this clonotype. The CDR3 DNA follows: TGCAGTGCTAAACCTACCGCCACAGATACGCAGTATTTT. It specifies CSAKPTATDTQYF. This chain links TRBV20-1 with TRBJ2-3; D ambiguous. This CDR3 contains 13 residues. The V gene's germline CDR1 is DFQATT and CDR2 SNEGSKA (reference sequence). The V and J ends lost 4 bases and 2 bases respectively, with 10 bases between them.

This clonotype was recorded many times. V is TRBV20-1 and J is TRBJ2-1; D is perhaps TRBD2 (7 bases). V lost 2 bases and J lost 2, with 10 bases in between. CDR3 length equals 14 residues. Germline V CDR1 and CDR2: DFQATT, SNEGSKA (reference sequence). The CDR3 region has the DNA TGCAGTGCTAGAAAGGGGGGGGCCTACAATGAGCAGTTCTTC. Translation: CSARKGGAYNEQFF.

This clonotype has more than one count but fewer than ten. In DNA, the CDR3 is TGTGCCAGCAGCCAACTGGGAAAGGCGGGCGGATCCGAGCAGTACTTC. The encoded protein is CASSQLGKAGGSEQYF. The rearrangement links TRBV4-2 to TRBJ2-7; maybe TRBD2 (5 bases). V was clipped by 2 bases and J by 6 bases, with 20 bases between them. Germline CDR1 LGHNA, CDR2 YNFKEQ. CDR3 length equals 16 residues.

This clonotype was detected only a few times. The genes are TRBV5-1 and TRBJ2-5; 9 bases are a match to TRBD1. In germline, CDR1 is SGHRS, CDR2 YFSETQ. This CDR3 is built from 15 residues. The V and J ends lost 5 bases and 6 bases, in that order; junction bases with no gene match: 11. The CDR3 DNA sequence: TGCGCCAGCAGGCCCGGACAGGGGTGGCAACAGACCCAGTACTTC. It encodes CASRPGQGWQQTQYF.

This clonotype was picked up many times. The chain uses TRBV28 and TRBJ2-7; D not certain. Germline V gene data show CDR1 as MDHEN and CDR2 as SYDVKM. The CDR3 extends over 12 amino acids. V was cut by 4 bases and J by 4 bases, with 8 bases left in between. The CDR3 nucleotides are TGTGCCAGCAGTTCGACAATGTACGAGCAGTACTTC. It is translated as CASSSTMYEQYF.

This clonotype occurred many times. The chain uses TRBV24-1 and TRBJ1-5; possible D gene TRBD1, 5 bases. The CDR3 contains 14 residues. Germline CDR1 and CDR2: KGHDR and SFDVKD. Between the trimmed V and J ends, which lost 9 bases and 1 base, there was a span of 12 bases. The CDR3 here is CATGGTGSNQPQHF. The CDR3 bases are TGTGCCACCGGGGGTACGGGGAGCAATCAGCCCCAGCATTTT.

The sample holds many counts of this clonotype. This chain uses TRBV15 with TRBJ1-3; D possibly corresponds to TRBD1 (5 bases). V lost 2 bases and J lost 5, with 13 bases in between. CDR1 is LNHNV and CDR2 is YYDKDF in the germline V gene (reference sequence). The CDR3 length is 15 residues. The CDR3 DNA is TGTGCCACCAGCAGACCCGGACAAGATAGAAACACCATATATTTT. It translates to CATSRPGQDRNTIYF.

In this sample, this clonotype turned up many times. In DNA form, the CDR3 reads TGTGCCAGCAAGACAGCCACTGGAAACACCATATATTTT. Translating gives CASKTATGNTIYF. V is TRBV6-6 and J is TRBJ1-3, with TRBD1 as a possible D gene (5 bases). Trimming cost V 7 bases and J 2 bases, with 9 bases left between them. CDR1 and CDR2 (germline): MNHNY, SVGAGI (reference sequence). The CDR3 has 13 residues.

The V call is TRBV12-5, the J call TRBJ2-4; D gene unclear. The V end lost 6 bases, the J end lost 0 bases, and 12 bases lay between the germline ends. CDR1 and CDR2 from the germline V gene are LGHNT and FRNRAP. This CDR3 has 15 residues. The CDR3 region is CASGPEGLAKNIQYF. CDR3 bases: TGTGCTAGTGGCCCCGAAGGGCTAGCCAAAAACATTCAGTACTTC.

The chain recombines TRBV30 with TRBJ1-1, with unresolved D. CDR3 length: 13 amino acids. Germline loops: CDR1 GTSNPN, CDR2 SVGIG (reference sequence). V was shortened by 0 bases and J by 0 bases, with 5 bases between the two germline ends. This CDR3 reads CAWSVSMNTEAFF. The CDR3 bases are TGTGCCTGGAGTGTAAGCATGAACACTGAAGCTTTCTTT. The variable domain in full, with the rest retrieved from reference TRBV30 and TRBJ1-1, is SQTIHQWPATLVQPVGSPLSLECTVEGTSNPNLYWYRQAAGRGLQLLFYSVGIGQISSEVPQNLSASRPQDRQFILSSKKLLLSDSGFYLCAWSVSMNTEAFFGQGTRLTVV.

The chain has TRBV10-3 and TRBJ2-5; D is unresolved. CDR1 ENHRY and CDR2 SYGVKD come from the germline V gene. The CDR3 covers 12 residues. Trimming took 0 bases from V and 5 from J, leaving 4 bases between them. The CDR3 sequence is CAISESLETQYF. CDR3 nucleotides: TGTGCCATCAGTGAGTCGTTGGAGACCCAGTACTTC.

The gene calls are TRBV4-3 and TRBJ2-7; D possibly corresponds to TRBD1 (6 bases). The V gene lost 3 bases and the J gene lost 7 bases, with 16 bases spanning the gap. This CDR3 comprises 14 residues. The germline V gene encodes CDR1 LGHNA and CDR2 YSLEER. The CDR3 DNA follows: TGCGCCAGCAGCCAGCAACAGGGTCTGGGTGAGCAGTACTTC. As protein: CASSQQQGLGEQYF.

The V and J genes are TRBV5-1 and TRBJ2-1; D gene ambiguous. With 1 base removed from V and 8 bases from J, the gap between germline ends came to 16 bases. Germline CDR1 is SGHRS and CDR2 is YFSETQ. This CDR3 spans 15 amino acids. In DNA, the CDR3 is TGCGCCAGCAGCTTGTTGTCAACTAAACCCCATGAGCAGTTCTTC. The encoded protein is CASSLLSTKPHEQFF. The variable domain in full, completed from reference TRBV5-1 and TRBJ2-1, reads KAGVTQTPRYLIKTRGQQVTLSCSPISGHRSVSWYQQTPGQGLQFLFEYFSETQRNKGNFPGRFSGRQFSNSRSEMNVSTLELGDSALYLCASSLLSTKPHEQFFGPGTRLTVL.

There are many counts of this clonotype. The chain uses TRBV5-1 and TRBJ1-1; 7 positions agree with TRBD1. The germline V gene encodes CDR1 SGHRS and CDR2 YFSETQ. V was clipped by 0 bases and J by 6 bases; unmatched bases: 2. This CDR3 spans 13 amino acids. CDR3 residues: CASSLDQGAEAFF. The CDR3 DNA reads TGCGCCAGCAGCTTGGATCAGGGGGCTGAAGCTTTCTTT.

This clonotype was detected only a few times. V usage is TRBV29-1 and J usage is TRBJ1-1; D might be TRBD1 (6 bases). Germline values: CDR1 SQVTM, CDR2 ANQGSEA. This CDR3 region has 11 residues. V was shortened by 7 bases and J by 8 bases, with 14 bases between the two germline ends. CDR3 region: CSARTVLEAFF. In DNA form, the CDR3 reads TGCAGCGCCAGGACAGTCTTAGAAGCTTTCTTT.

In this sample, this clonotype turned up a few times. The chain couples TRBV7-8 to TRBJ2-7, with 8 bases matching TRBD1. Germline assignment: CDR1 SGHVS and CDR2 FQNEAQ. This CDR3 is 16 amino acids long. The V and J ends lost 3 bases and 3 bases, in that order; junction bases with no gene match: 10. In DNA form, the CDR3 reads TGTGCCAGCAGCTTCGGTACAGGGGGAATCCGCTACGAGCAGTACTTC. Translated: CASSFGTGGIRYEQYF.

The sample holds many counts of this clonotype. This rearrangement joins TRBV2 to TRBJ2-4; 10 bases fit TRBD2. Germline loops: CDR1 SNHLY, CDR2 FYNNEI. Trimming cost V 2 bases and J 8 bases; bases outside gene matches: 12. The CDR3 contains 17 residues. CDR3 in DNA: TGTGCCAGCAGTGAATTTAAGAGCGGGAGGGCCAGGGACATTCAGTACTTC. Translation: CASSEFKSGRARDIQYF.

This clonotype has at least ten counts. V and J are TRBV7-2 and TRBJ1-5, with 7 bases aligning to TRBD1. This CDR3 region has 14 residues. With V trimmed by 3 bases and J by 4 bases, 3 bases remained unmatched. Germline assignment: CDR1 SGHTA and CDR2 FQGNSA. CDR3 in DNA: TGTGCCAGCAGCTTTCAACAGGGGAATCAGCCCCAGCATTTT. Translation gives CASSFQQGNQPQHF.

The chain has TRBV29-1 and TRBJ1-2; D is uncertain. V gave up 5 bases and J gave up 2 bases, with 18 bases separating them. The V gene's germline CDR1 is SQVTM and CDR2 ANQGSEA. There are 15 residues in the CDR3. The DNA of the CDR3 is TGCAGCGTTTACGGGCAGGACCCCCCCAACTATGGCTACACCTTC. Translation: CSVYGQDPPNYGYTF.

In its sample, this clonotype was seen many times. A junction boundary mismatches the germline segment, possibly from a read error. The rearrangement links TRBV12-3 or TRBV12-4 to TRBJ1-2, with 7 bases aligning to TRBD1. CDR3 size: 13 residues. CDR3 nucleotide sequence: TGTGCCAGCAGTTTGCCGGGACAGCCCCCTGGAGGCTTC. Translated, it gives CASSLPGQPPGGF.